This T cell receptor (beta chain) was sequenced for a study of T cell changes during pregnancy in multiple sclerosis. Unmatched junction bases numbered 8, after V lost 5 bases and J lost 5 bases. Germline V CDR1 and CDR2: LNHDA, SQIVND (reference sequence). This CDR3 spans 14 amino acids. Profiling relied on immunoSEQ multiplex PCR, and the TCRdb table lists in-frame clones only, not all of them. The sample yields about 75,000 clones, 94% seen once. This receptor was identified in a female donor with multiple sclerosis, enrolled in a pregnancy study. The specimen comprised CD4+ T cells from peripheral blood mononuclear cells, sampled after pregnancy. The chain links TRBV19 to TRBJ1-2, with 7 bases fitting TRBD1. The CDR3 protein is CASSSWTGPYGYTF. The CDR3 nucleotides are TGTGCCAGTAGTTCATGGACAGGTCCATATGGCTACACCTTC.